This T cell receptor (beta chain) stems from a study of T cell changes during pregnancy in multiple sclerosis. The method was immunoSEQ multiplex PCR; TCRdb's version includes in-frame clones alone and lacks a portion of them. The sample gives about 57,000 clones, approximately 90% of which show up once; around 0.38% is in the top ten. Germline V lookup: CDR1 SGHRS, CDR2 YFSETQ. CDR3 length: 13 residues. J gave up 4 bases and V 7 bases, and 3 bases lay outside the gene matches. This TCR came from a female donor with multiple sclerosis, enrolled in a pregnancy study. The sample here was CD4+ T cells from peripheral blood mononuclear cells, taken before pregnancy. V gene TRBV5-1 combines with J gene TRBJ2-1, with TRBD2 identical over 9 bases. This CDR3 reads CASRAGGYNEQFF. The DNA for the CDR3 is TGCGCCAGCCGAGCGGGGGGTTACAATGAGCAGTTCTTC.